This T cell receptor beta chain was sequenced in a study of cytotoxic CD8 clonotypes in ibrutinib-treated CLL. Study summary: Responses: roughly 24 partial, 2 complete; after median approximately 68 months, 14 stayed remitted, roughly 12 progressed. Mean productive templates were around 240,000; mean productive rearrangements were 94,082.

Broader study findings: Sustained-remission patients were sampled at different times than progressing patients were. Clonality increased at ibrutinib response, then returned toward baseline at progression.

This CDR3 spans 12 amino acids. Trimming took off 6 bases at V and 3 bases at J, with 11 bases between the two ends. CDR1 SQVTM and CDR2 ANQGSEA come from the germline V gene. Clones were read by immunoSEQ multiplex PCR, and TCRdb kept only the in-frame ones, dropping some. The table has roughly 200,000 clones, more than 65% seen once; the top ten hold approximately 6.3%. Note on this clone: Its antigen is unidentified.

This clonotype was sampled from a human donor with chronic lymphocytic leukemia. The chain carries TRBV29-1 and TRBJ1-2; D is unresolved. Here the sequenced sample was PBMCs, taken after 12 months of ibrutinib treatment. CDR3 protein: CSVREGYYGYTF. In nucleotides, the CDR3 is TGCAGCGTCAGAGAGGGCTACTATGGCTACACCTTC.